This T cell receptor beta chain was found in a study of cytomegalovirus exposure and HLA in healthy donors. Details on this clone: Germline is not matched at one junction end, which may reflect a read error.

PCR amplification relied on 60 Vbeta primers (plus 13 Jbeta primers). TCRdb's table, derived via immunoSEQ multiplex PCR, lists solely in-frame clones and lacks some. The data contain about 250,000 clones, roughly 80% of them singletons. This clonotype was sampled from a girl aged 2-10 years in good health and CMV-seronegative. The sequenced material came from PBMCs.

The CDR3 DNA sequence: TGTTCCAGCAGCAAGAGGACAATAGCGGGGGGGCTGCGGGAGCAGTACTTC. Translating it yields CSSSKRTIAGGLREQYF. V and J are TRBV7-9 and TRBJ2-7, with 11 bases matching TRBD2. CDR3 length equals 17 residues. CDR1 is SEHNR and CDR2 is FQNEAQ in the germline V gene (reference sequence).